These 6 T cell receptor beta chains came from one sample sequenced in a study of blood T cell repertoires in COVID-19. Only in-frame clones appear in the TCRdb table, and some are missing; sequencing was by immunoSEQ multiplex PCR. The sample lists about 160,000 clones, over 80% seen once, with about 6% in the top ten. Sequencing used peripheral blood. These receptors all stem from a man aged 80 or over with acute or convalescent COVID-19.

This clone has a handful of counts. This chain links TRBV10-3 with TRBJ1-2; 10 positions match TRBD1. Germline CDR1 is ENHRY and CDR2 is SYGVKD. V was pared by 7 bases and J by 4 bases, with 9 bases of the junction left unmatched. The CDR3 is 15 residues long. The CDR3 sequence is CAIKPGQGLGYGYTF. CDR3 in DNA: TGTGCCATCAAACCGGGACAGGGGTTGGGCTATGGCTACACCTTC.

V and J are TRBV20-1 and TRBJ2-7; 7 positions match TRBD1. Germline CDR1 DFQATT, CDR2 SNEGSKA (reference sequence). This CDR3 contains 15 residues. Trimming removed 3 bases from V and 0 bases from J; junction bases left unmatched: 8. This CDR3 is CSASQQGLNSYEQYF. CDR3 nucleotide sequence: TGCAGTGCTAGTCAACAGGGGCTGAACTCCTACGAGCAGTACTTC.

The rearrangement links TRBV7-3 to TRBJ2-5; D ambiguous. The germline V and J ends were trimmed by 2 bases and 1 base, with 8 bases remaining between them. The germline V gene encodes CDR1 SGHTA and CDR2 FQGTGA. This CDR3 is 14 amino acids long. The CDR3 coding sequence is TGTGCCAGCAGCTTATTCGCCGGCCAAGAGACCCAGTACTTC. It yields the protein CASSLFAGQETQYF. The full variable domain, in which reference TRBV7-3 and TRBJ2-5 provide the parts outside the CDR3, is GAGVSQTPSNKVTEKGKYVELRCDPISGHTALYWYRQSLGQGPEFLIYFQGTGAADDSGLPNDRFFAVRPEGSVSTLKIQRTERGDSAVYLCASSLFAGQETQYFGPGTRLLVL.

This CDR3 reads CASSQAGETYNEQFF. In DNA form, the CDR3 reads TGTGCCAGCAGCCAAGCAGGGGAAACCTACAATGAGCAGTTCTTC. The rearrangement links TRBV4-2 to TRBJ2-1; tentative D call: TRBD1 (6 bases). CDR3 length: 15 residues. Trimming stripped 1 base from V and 2 bases from J, with 9 bases between. The germline V gene has CDR1 LGHNA and CDR2 YNFKEQ.

The chain couples TRBV7-8 to TRBJ2-3; no firm D call. V lost 5 bases and J lost 3, with 30 bases in between. Germline V gives CDR1 SGHVS, CDR2 FQNEAQ. The CDR3 consists of 20 residues. Here the CDR3 DNA reads TGTGCCAGCAGCGAACGAACACCGATGGTGGGCCAGGCGACGACAGATACGCAGTATTTT. As protein: CASSERTPMVGQATTDTQYF.

V and J are TRBV27 and TRBJ1-5; D may be TRBD1 (6 bases). CDR3 length: 16 residues. Germline CDR1 is MNHEY and CDR2 is SMNVEV (reference sequence). The V and J ends lost 6 bases and 3 bases respectively, with 18 bases between them. DNA of the CDR3: TGTGCCAGCAGCAAAACACTCGGACAGTACAATCAGCCCCAGCATTTT. It specifies CASSKTLGQYNQPQHF.